Following are 32 T cell receptor beta chains from one sample sequenced in a study of shared clonotypes between healthy human individuals. CD45RO-negative, CCR7-positively selected cells formed the naive CD8 fraction, excluding terminally differentiated effector memory CD45RA+ cells. Libraries were prepared by immunoSEQ multiplex PCR; TCRdb keeps only in-frame clonotypes and omits some of them. Of millions of clones in the sample, 85% to 95% are singletons; the top ten hold 0.85% to 1.3%. The material sequenced was naive CD8+ T cells sorted from blood. Source of these receptors: a man aged 18 to 30 in good health.

The rearrangement links TRBV27 to TRBJ2-5; possible D gene TRBD1, 6 bases. The CDR3 extends over 13 amino acids. Trimming took off 5 bases at V and 5 bases at J, with 12 bases between the two ends. CDR1 and CDR2 (germline): MNHEY, SMNVEV (reference sequence). The CDR3 coding sequence is TGTGCCAGCAGTGCAGGGGTTGGGGAGACCCAGTACTTC. This sequence encodes CASSAGVGETQYF.

Comment on this clone: Within the sample, other DNA sequences also encode this same CDR3. This chain joins TRBV9 and TRBJ1-4, with 8 bases aligning to TRBD1. CDR1 and CDR2 from the germline V gene are SGDLS and YYNGEE. The trim removed 1 base at V and 6 bases at J, leaving 2 bases unmatched. The length of the CDR3 is 14 residues. CDR3 sequence (DNA): TGTGCCAGCAGCGTAACAGGGGGGGATGAAAAACTGTTTTTT. Its translation: CASSVTGGDEKLFF.

The chain joins TRBV5-5 to TRBJ2-2, with D possibly matching TRBD1 (5 bases). The germline V and J ends were trimmed by 0 bases and 5 bases, with 5 bases remaining between them. The CDR3 runs 13 residues. Germline CDR1 reads SGHKS; CDR2 reads YYEKEE (reference sequence). CDR3 coding DNA: TGTGCCAGCAGCTTGGGACAGACCGGGGAGCTGTTTTTT. Its translation is CASSLGQTGELFF.

The chain uses TRBV29-1 and TRBJ2-7; TRBD2 matches at 8 bases. Germline CDR1 is SQVTM and CDR2 is ANQGSEA. The CDR3 consists of 16 residues. Trimming removed 5 bases from V and 2 bases from J; junction bases left unmatched: 14. The CDR3 nucleotides are TGCAGCGTTTTCCCGAACCCCCGGGAGGGTGCCTACGAGCAGTACTTC. It translates to CSVFPNPREGAYEQYF.

This rearrangement joins TRBV4-3 to TRBJ2-1, with 8 bases matching TRBD2. The CDR3 consists of 14 residues. The germline V gene has CDR1 LGHNA and CDR2 YSLEER. V shed 4 bases and J 7 bases; nucleotides not matched to a gene: 6. The CDR3 nucleotides are TGCGCCAGCAGCCTGGCTAGCGGGCGGAATGAGCAGTTCTTC. Translation: CASSLASGRNEQFF.

The CDR3 DNA is TGCGCCAGCAGCTTCCCAGGGTGGGTCGAGCAGTACTTC. Translated, it gives CASSFPGWVEQYF. V and J are TRBV5-1 and TRBJ2-7, with TRBD1 as a possible D gene (5 bases). V lost 2 bases to trimming and J lost 6 bases, with 12 bases between them. CDR1 is SGHRS, CDR2 YFSETQ, per germline. CDR3 size: 13 residues.

Concerning this clone itself: The sample contains more than one DNA sequence encoding this CDR3. V usage is TRBV28 and J usage is TRBJ1-1; D might be TRBD1 (5 bases). V was clipped by 3 bases and J by 4 bases, with 12 bases between them. Per the germline V gene, CDR1 is MDHEN and CDR2 is SYDVKM. The CDR3 is 14 residues long. CDR3 region: CASSFRLGGTEAFF. The CDR3 coding sequence is TGTGCCAGCAGTTTTCGTTTGGGGGGCACTGAAGCTTTCTTT.

The chain is built from TRBV27 and TRBJ2-2; D not resolved. Trimming stripped 6 bases from V and 6 bases from J, with 17 bases between. The CDR3 covers 15 residues. Germline assignment: CDR1 MNHEY and CDR2 SMNVEV (reference sequence). In nucleotides, the CDR3 is TGTGCCAGCAGCCCTCTGCCCATTCTGTCCGGGGAGCTGTTTTTT. Protein product: CASSPLPILSGELFF.

The J gene is TRBJ2-2, the V gene TRBV13; D gene ambiguous. V lost 0 bases to trimming and J lost 5 bases, with 13 bases between them. CDR3 length equals 16 residues. Looked up from germline, CDR1 is PRHDT and CDR2 is FYEKMQ (reference sequence). The CDR3 DNA is TGTGCCAGCAGCTTAGGTTCGATAAGGTGGACCGGGGAGCTGTTTTTT. Its translation: CASSLGSIRWTGELFF.

In regard to this clone: The same CDR3 arises from other DNA sequences in this sample as well. The V and J genes are TRBV13 and TRBJ2-5; 8 bases match TRBD2. The CDR3 runs to 14 residues. The V and J ends lost 1 base and 2 bases, in that order; junction bases with no gene match: 0. CDR1 and CDR2 from the germline V gene are PRHDT and FYEKMQ (reference sequence). CDR3 sequence: CASSLAGGQETQYF. For the CDR3, the DNA is TGTGCCAGCAGCTTAGCGGGGGGGCAAGAGACCCAGTACTTC.

This chain joins TRBV5-1 and TRBJ1-2; TRBD1 matches 8 bases. The CDR3 loop spans 13 amino acids. CDR1 SGHRS and CDR2 YFSETQ come from the germline V gene. The trim removed 4 bases at V and 4 bases at J, leaving 3 bases unmatched. The CDR3 coding sequence is TGCGCCAGCAGCGTCGACAGGGGCTATGGCTACACCTTC. It codes for CASSVDRGYGYTF.

The V gene is TRBV6-1, the J gene TRBJ2-3; the D is unclear. Germline CDR1 and CDR2: MNHNS and SASEGT. The ends were cut back, 2 bases at V and 7 bases at J, with 4 bases in the middle. This CDR3 spans 11 amino acids. The CDR3 is CASSETYTQYF. The CDR3 coding sequence is TGTGCCAGCAGTGAAACCTATACGCAGTATTTT.

The V gene is TRBV30, the J gene TRBJ2-5; D gene ambiguous. Judging by the DNA end, TRBJ2-7 fits better; the J call may be wrong. The V gene's germline CDR1 is GTSNPN and CDR2 SVGIG (reference sequence). The CDR3 has 12 residues. The CDR3 here is CAWSEDSYEQYF. For the CDR3, the DNA is TGTGCCTGGAGCGAGGATAGCTACGAGCAGTACTTC.

This chain connects TRBV4-1 to TRBJ1-4; D uncertain. Germline CDR1 is MGHRA and CDR2 is YSYEKL. The CDR3 runs 14 residues. Trimming took 3 bases from V and 4 from J, leaving 9 bases between them. CDR3 region: CASSQNRINEKLFF. The DNA for the CDR3 is TGCGCCAGCAGCCAGAACAGAATTAATGAAAAACTGTTTTTT.

This chain joins TRBV15 and TRBJ1-1; TRBD1 aligns across 7 bases. The CDR3 extends over 16 amino acids. Germline-derived CDR1 and CDR2 are LNHNV and YYDKDF (reference sequence). V shed 1 base, J shed 1 base, and the junction held 6 bases outside the gene matches. The CDR3 reads CATSRGTGTANTEAFF. DNA for the CDR3: TGTGCCACCAGCAGAGGTACCGGGACAGCGAACACTGAAGCTTTCTTT.

About this clone itself: This specimen includes other DNA sequences encoding the same CDR3. V gene TRBV13 combines with J gene TRBJ1-4; D remains ambiguous. CDR1 and CDR2 from the germline V gene are PRHDT and FYEKMQ (reference sequence). This CDR3 has 11 amino acids. Trimming pared 5 bases from V and 5 bases from J, leaving 3 bases between. The CDR3 sequence: CASSLNEKLFF. CDR3 nucleotides: TGTGCCAGCAGCCTCAATGAAAAACTGTTTTTT.

This clone appeared once. V is TRBV4-2 and J is TRBJ2-7, with 8 nucleotides matching TRBD1. CDR1 is LGHNA, CDR2 YNFKEQ, per germline. The trim removed 4 bases at V and 0 bases at J, leaving 5 bases unmatched. This CDR3 comprises 15 residues. In nucleotides, the CDR3 is TGTGCCAGCAGCCCGACAGGGGAGAGCTCCTACGAGCAGTACTTC. Translation gives CASSPTGESSYEQYF.

The J gene is TRBJ2-4, the V gene TRBV7-9, with TRBD2 identical over 8 bases. The junction had 1 base not matched to a gene; V was cut back by 5 bases and J by 4 bases. Germline lookup yields CDR1 SEHNR and CDR2 FQNEAQ (reference sequence). The length of the CDR3 is 13 residues. The CDR3 DNA sequence: TGTGCCAGCAGCACTAGCGGAAAAAACATTCAGTACTTC. Protein sequence: CASSTSGKNIQYF.

The J gene is TRBJ1-1, the V gene TRBV10-1, with D tentatively TRBD1 (6 bases). The CDR3 has 13 amino acids. Germline V gives CDR1 WNHNN, CDR2 SYGVQD (reference sequence). Trimming stripped 2 bases from V and 7 bases from J, with 11 bases between. The CDR3 loop reads CASSEAGANEAFF. DNA of the CDR3: TGCGCCAGCAGTGAGGCAGGGGCGAATGAAGCTTTCTTT.

Of note for this clone: One base away lies a much larger clone, so this may be a sequencing read error. The same CDR3 also results from other DNA sequences found in this sample. V gene TRBV7-2 combines with J gene TRBJ1-1; tentative D call: TRBD1 (5 bases). Germline V gives CDR1 SGHTA, CDR2 FQGNSA. This CDR3 spans 13 amino acids. The V gene lost 1 base and the J gene lost 4 bases, with 7 bases spanning the gap. Here the CDR3 reads CASSLGGGTEAFF. The CDR3 coding sequence is TGTGCCAGCAGCTTAGGTGGGGGCACTGAAGCTTTCTTT. The complete variable domain, with remaining parts taken from reference TRBV7-2 and TRBJ1-1, reads GAGVSQSPSNKVTEKGKDVELRCDPISGHTALYWYRQSLGQGLEFLIYFQGNSAPDKSGLPSDRFSAERTGGSVSTLTIQRTQQEDSAVYLCASSLGGGTEAFFGQGTRLTVV.

This sequence joins TRBV27 and TRBJ2-7; weak D call: TRBD1 (6 bases). Looked up from germline, CDR1 is MNHEY and CDR2 is SMNVEV (reference sequence). This CDR3 has 15 residues. V gave up 6 bases and J gave up 3 bases, with 18 bases separating them. Here the CDR3 DNA reads TGTGCCAGCAGGGGGGCAGGGACACCCCGCTACGAGCAGTACTTC. Protein: CASRGAGTPRYEQYF.

As to this clone: In the same sample, other DNA sequences code for this CDR3. The chain is built from TRBV4-3 and TRBJ2-1; possibly TRBD1 for D (5 bases). The V end was cut by 3 bases, the J end by 0 bases, with 9 bases between. Germline CDR1 LGHNA, CDR2 YSLEER. The CDR3 totals 15 residues. The CDR3 DNA reads as TGCGCCAGCAGCCAGGACACGTCCTCCTACAATGAGCAGTTCTTC. Protein sequence: CASSQDTSSYNEQFF.

V usage is TRBV4-1 and J usage is TRBJ1-1; 12 positions agree with TRBD1. Germline V gives CDR1 MGHRA, CDR2 YSYEKL. This CDR3 spans 18 amino acids. The V gene end was trimmed by 2 bases and the J gene end by 4 bases; junction bases not matched to a gene: 11. The CDR3 sequence: CASSQMGGQGAGGTEAFF. For the CDR3, the DNA is TGCGCCAGCAGCCAAATGGGGGGACAGGGGGCCGGAGGCACTGAAGCTTTCTTT.

The rearrangement uses TRBV6-1 and TRBJ2-2; D may match TRBD1 or TRBD2 (6 bases each). Germline CDR1 and CDR2: MNHNS and SASEGT. This CDR3 is built from 16 residues. V was cut by 0 bases and J by 2 bases, with 10 bases left in between. CDR3 protein: CASSEARGPNTGELFF. The CDR3, as DNA: TGTGCCAGCAGTGAAGCTCGGGGGCCTAACACCGGGGAGCTGTTTTTT.

This clone has only one observation. The chain joins TRBV4-1 to TRBJ2-3; D might be TRBD2 (6 bases). Germline V gene data show CDR1 as MGHRA and CDR2 as YSYEKL. The CDR3 consists of 15 residues. The V and J ends lost 0 bases and 8 bases respectively, with 15 bases between them. For the CDR3, the DNA is TGCGCCAGCAGCCAAGAAGAGGGACTGGGGAGTACGCAGTATTTT. This sequence encodes CASSQEEGLGSTQYF.

V gene TRBV13 combines with J gene TRBJ2-3, with D perhaps matching TRBD1 (6 bases). V lost 0 bases to trimming and J lost 1 base, with 11 bases between them. The CDR3 consists of 16 residues. Germline V gene data show CDR1 as PRHDT and CDR2 as FYEKMQ (reference sequence). Here the CDR3 reads CASSLGLHRGTDTQYF. CDR3 nucleotide sequence: TGTGCCAGCAGCTTAGGCCTTCACAGGGGCACAGATACGCAGTATTTT.

This rearrangement joins TRBV28 to TRBJ2-7; TRBD1 matches 9 bases. The CDR3 spans 14 residues. Germline values: CDR1 MDHEN, CDR2 SYDVKM. Trimming removed 7 bases from V and 5 bases from J; junction bases left unmatched: 9. The chain's CDR3 is CASKVDRGVDEQYF. The CDR3 nucleotides read TGTGCCAGCAAGGTGGACAGGGGTGTGGACGAGCAGTACTTC.

This clone is a singleton in its sample. V gene TRBV5-1 combines with J gene TRBJ1-2, with D unclear. The CDR3 consists of 13 residues. Germline-derived CDR1 and CDR2 are SGHRS and YFSETQ. Trimming shortened V by 6 bases and J by 3 bases, and 12 bases separated the two germline ends. CDR3 sequence (DNA): TGCGCCAGCACCCTGGGCGCCGACTATGGCTACACCTTC. Residues: CASTLGADYGYTF. Variable domain in full (rest from reference TRBV5-1 and TRBJ1-2): KAGVTQTPRYLIKTRGQQVTLSCSPISGHRSVSWYQQTPGQGLQFLFEYFSETQRNKGNFPGRFSGRQFSNSRSEMNVSTLELGDSALYLCASTLGADYGYTFGSGTRLTVV.

Comment on this clone: Other DNA sequences of this sample code for an identical CDR3. This chain joins TRBV5-4 and TRBJ2-7, with 7 bases fitting TRBD1. The germline V gene encodes CDR1 SGHNT and CDR2 YYREEE (reference sequence). The CDR3 covers 14 residues. V trimming: 4 bases; J trimming: 2 bases; junction bases outside the gene matches: 6. CDR3 in DNA: TGTGCCAGCAGCCTTCCGGGACAGACCTACGAGCAGTACTTC. The encoded protein is CASSLPGQTYEQYF.

The chain employs TRBV5-6 and TRBJ2-7; no firm D call. Germline loops: CDR1 SGHDT, CDR2 YYEEEE. V was cut by 2 bases and J by 0 bases, with 6 bases left in between. The CDR3 is 13 amino acids. The CDR3 here is CASSFVDSYEQYF. CDR3 sequence (DNA): TGTGCCAGCAGCTTTGTGGACTCCTACGAGCAGTACTTC.

The rearrangement links TRBV11-2 to TRBJ1-2; 9 nucleotides match TRBD1. The V gene's germline CDR1 is SGHAT and CDR2 FQNNGV. This CDR3 is built from 16 residues. V trimming: 0 bases; J trimming: 4 bases; junction bases outside the gene matches: 6. The CDR3 DNA reads TGTGCCAGCAGCTTAGATGGGACAGGGTTCCCCTATGGCTACACCTTC. The encoded protein is CASSLDGTGFPYGYTF. The full variable domain, rest sourced from reference TRBV11-2 and TRBJ1-2, is EAGVAQSPRYKIIEKRQSVAFWCNPISGHATLYWYQQILGQGPKLLIQFQNNGVVDDSQLPKDRFSAERLKGVDSTLKIQPAKLEDSAVYLCASSLDGTGFPYGYTFGSGTRLTVV.

This clone has a handful of counts. This sequence joins TRBV4-1 and TRBJ1-1; the match to TRBD1 covers 10 bases. The CDR3 spans 14 residues. CDR1 MGHRA and CDR2 YSYEKL come from the germline V gene. V lost 3 bases to trimming and J lost 10 bases; unmatched junction nucleotides: 8. The CDR3 coding sequence is TGCGCCAGCAGCCATCCTGGACAGGGGGGAAGAGCTTTCTTT. It is translated as CASSHPGQGGRAFF.